The 23 T cell receptor beta chains reported below all come from one sample, sequenced in a study of CD8 T cells in Susac syndrome. When the RNA was reverse transcribed, random hexamers were used with an input of about 0.5 to 1 ug. TCRdb reprocessed the immunoSEQ multiplex PCR reads with MiXCR, giving one entry per CDR3 protein. The data hold about 140,000 distinct CDR3 sequences, with 95% observed a single time. Sample: CD4+ T cells from PBMCs. These receptors originate from a human donor with Susac syndrome.

This clonotype was recorded once. The chain uses TRBV30 and TRBJ2-4; D not certain. Germline CDR1 and CDR2: GTSNPN and SVGIG (reference sequence). The V gene lost 4 bases and the J gene lost 3 bases, with 10 bases spanning the gap. The CDR3 is made up of 13 amino acids. CDR3 DNA sequence: TGTGCCTGGACCTTCAAAGGCAAAAACATTCAGTACTTC. It encodes CAWTFKGKNIQYF. Drawing the rest from reference TRBV30 and TRBJ2-4, the complete variable domain is SQTIHQWPATLVQPVGSPLSLECTVEGTSNPNLYWYRQAAGRGLQLLFYSVGIGQISSEVPQNLSASRPQDRQFILSSKKLLLSDSGFYLCAWTFKGKNIQYFGAGTRLSVL.

The genes are TRBV27 and TRBJ2-7; 9 bases fit TRBD1. V was pared by 5 bases and J by 1 base, with 3 bases of the junction left unmatched. This CDR3 is 14 amino acids long. Germline V gene sequence: CDR1 MNHEY, CDR2 SMNVEV (reference sequence). The CDR3 DNA reads as TGTGCCAGCAGTACAGGGGGCGCATCCTACGAGCAGTACTTC. This translates into CASSTGGASYEQYF.

The genes are TRBV19 and TRBJ2-1; 7 nucleotides match TRBD1. Germline assignment: CDR1 LNHDA and CDR2 SQIVND (reference sequence). The CDR3 sequence is 16 residues long. The trim removed 6 bases at V and 1 base at J, leaving 9 bases unmatched. CDR3 residues: CASSLSGTESYNEQFF. The CDR3 DNA reads as TGTGCCAGTAGCCTCTCCGGGACAGAATCCTACAATGAGCAGTTCTTC. Full variable domain (rest looked up from reference TRBV19 and TRBJ2-1): DGGITQSPKYLFRKEGQNVTLSCEQNLNHDAMYWYRQDPGQGLRLIYYSQIVNDFQKGDIAEGYSVSREKKESFPLTVTSAQKNPTAFYLCASSLSGTESYNEQFFGPGTRLTVL.

The chain employs TRBV9 and TRBJ2-1; 8 bases are shared with TRBD1. The CDR3 has 15 residues. V trimming: 4 bases; J trimming: 2 bases; junction bases outside the gene matches: 5. CDR1 and CDR2 from the germline V gene are SGDLS and YYNGEE. The CDR3 DNA reads TGTGCCAGCAGCAGAGACAGGGGAGCCTACAATGAGCAGTTCTTC. This translates into CASSRDRGAYNEQFF. The entire variable domain, with the rest obtained from reference TRBV9 and TRBJ2-1, is as follows: DSGVTQTPKHLITATGQRVTLRCSPRSGDLSVYWYQQSLDQGLQFLIQYYNGEERAKGNILERFSAQQFPDLHSELNLSSLELGDSALYFCASSRDRGAYNEQFFGPGTRLTVL.

CDR3 amino acids: CASSRRGVLEAFF. DNA for the CDR3: TGTGCCAGCAGCCGTAGGGGGGTTTTGGAAGCTTTCTTT. This sequence joins TRBV3-1 and TRBJ1-1, with a possible D match to TRBD1 (6 bases). The CDR3 consists of 13 residues. Germline CDR1 and CDR2: LGHDT and YNNKEL (reference sequence). V lost 4 bases and J 8 bases, leaving 14 bases between the germline ends. Drawing the rest from reference TRBV3-1 and TRBJ1-1, the complete variable domain is DTAVSQTPKYLVTQMGNDKSIKCEQNLGHDTMYWYKQDSKKFLKIMFSYNNKELIINETVPNRFSPKSPDKAHLNLHINSLELGDSAVYFCASSRRGVLEAFFGQGTRLTVV.

The gene calls are TRBV4-1 and TRBJ2-3; the match to TRBD2 covers 9 bases. This CDR3 contains 17 residues. The ends lost 3 bases at V and 2 bases at J; junction bases unmatched: 9. Germline V gives CDR1 MGHRA, CDR2 YSYEKL. For the CDR3, the DNA is TGCGCCAGCAGCCAGGGTGCTAGCGGGGCTACCACAGATACGCAGTATTTT. This gives the protein CASSQGASGATTDTQYF.

The gene calls are TRBV5-1 and TRBJ1-1; D is undetermined. This CDR3 is built from 12 residues. V shed 4 bases and J shed 6 bases, with 10 bases lying between them. From germline, CDR1 is SGHRS and CDR2 YFSETQ. CDR3 amino acids: CASSPGMAEAFF. In DNA form, the CDR3 reads TGCGCCAGCAGCCCCGGGATGGCTGAAGCTTTCTTT.

The chain links TRBV25-1 to TRBJ1-1, with no clear D. This CDR3 has 15 amino acids. Germline assignment: CDR1 MGHDK and CDR2 SYGVNS. V was pared by 5 bases and J by 0 bases, with 13 bases between. CDR3: CASSSVERVNTEAFF. In DNA, the CDR3 is TGTGCCAGCAGTTCCGTAGAGCGCGTGAACACTGAAGCTTTCTTT.

The chain couples TRBV27 to TRBJ1-5, with 9 bases identical to TRBD1. Germline loops: CDR1 MNHEY, CDR2 SMNVEV (reference sequence). The CDR3 sequence is 14 residues long. V dropped 5 bases and J dropped 7; count of bases not matched to a gene: 6. The CDR3 loop is CASSPDRGKQPQHF. CDR3 nucleotides: TGTGCCAGCAGTCCAGACAGGGGGAAACAGCCCCAGCATTTT.

The V gene is TRBV29-1, the J gene TRBJ2-7; TRBD1 might be the D (5 bases). The CDR3 runs to 13 residues. Germline CDR1 SQVTM, CDR2 ANQGSEA. V lost 4 bases, J lost 0 bases, and 10 bases lay in between. The CDR3 DNA is TGCAGCGTTGGCCCAGGGTACTCCTACGAGCAGTACTTC. This codes for CSVGPGYSYEQYF.

This chain uses TRBV9 with TRBJ2-7, with D perhaps TRBD1 (6 bases). Per the germline V gene, CDR1 is SGDLS and CDR2 is YYNGEE. V was clipped by 0 bases and J by 1 base, with 11 bases between them. This CDR3 has 15 amino acids. CDR3 sequence (DNA): TGTGCCAGCAGCGTAGGACCAGGGGTTTCCTACGAGCAGTACTTC. Translating it yields CASSVGPGVSYEQYF.

The chain employs TRBV29-1 and TRBJ2-7, with TRBD2 matching over 10 bases. From germline, CDR1 is SQVTM and CDR2 ANQGSEA. The CDR3 spans 12 residues. Trimming at V came to 5 bases and at J to 6 bases, leaving 4 bases not matched to a gene. This CDR3 reads CSVTSGTPEQYF. As DNA, the CDR3 is TGCAGCGTTACTAGCGGGACCCCCGAGCAGTACTTC.

The J gene is TRBJ2-5, the V gene TRBV7-8; 8 bases align to TRBD2. The CDR3 totals 15 residues. Germline loops: CDR1 SGHVS, CDR2 FQNEAQ. J lost 5 bases, V lost 3 bases, and 8 bases had no gene match. This chain's CDR3 is CASSFKAGGRETQYF. CDR3 coding DNA: TGTGCCAGCAGCTTTAAGGCGGGAGGCCGGGAGACCCAGTACTTC.

The chain combines TRBV18 with TRBJ2-3, with a tentative D call TRBD2 (6 bases). CDR1 is KGHSH, CDR2 LQKENI, per germline. The V end was cut by 5 bases, the J end by 3 bases, with 15 bases between. The CDR3 has 15 residues. CDR3 nucleotides: TGTGCCAGCTCAACGGGACTCCCGGGGACAGATACGCAGTATTTT. This sequence encodes CASSTGLPGTDTQYF.

V and J are TRBV29-1 and TRBJ1-2; D is perhaps TRBD1 (5 bases). The germline CDR1 and CDR2 sequences are SQVTM and ANQGSEA. The germline V and J ends were trimmed by 6 bases and 6 bases, with 17 bases remaining between them. This CDR3 comprises 13 residues. The CDR3: CSVNRGLSHGYTF. The CDR3 region has the DNA TGCAGCGTGAATAGGGGACTTAGTCATGGCTACACCTTC.

Comment on this clonotype: The junction does not match germline at one end; this may be a read error. V is TRBV7-7 and J is TRBJ2-1, with D tentatively TRBD2 (6 bases). The length of the CDR3 is 16 residues. CDR1 and CDR2 from the germline V gene are SSHAT and FNYEAQ (reference sequence). This CDR3 is CASSLAVTGERGEQFF. CDR3 DNA: TGTGCTAGCAGCTTAGCGGTGACCGGGGAAAGAGGAGAGCAGTTCTTC.

The rearrangement joins TRBV20-1 to TRBJ2-3, with D possibly being TRBD1 or TRBD2 (5 bases each). The germline V gene has CDR1 DFQATT and CDR2 SNEGSKA (reference sequence). V lost 6 bases, J lost 2 bases, and 12 bases lay in between. CDR3 length: 13 residues. For the CDR3, the DNA is TGCAGTGCCCTGGGGGTGGCCACAGATACGCAGTATTTT. It codes for CSALGVATDTQYF.

The V and J genes are TRBV4-1 and TRBJ2-7; D gene ambiguous. The CDR3 has 18 residues. V lost 0 bases and J 4 bases, leaving 22 bases between the germline ends. CDR1 MGHRA and CDR2 YSYEKL come from the germline V gene. Here the CDR3 DNA reads TGCGCCAGCAGCCAAGAATCCTTCCTACCGAAGCATTCTTACGAGCAGTACTTC. Its protein product is CASSQESFLPKHSYEQYF.

V and J are TRBV29-1 and TRBJ2-5; D unclear. The CDR3 extends over 9 amino acids. Between the trimmed V and J ends, which lost 3 bases and 5 bases, there was a span of 1 base. Germline V gene sequence: CDR1 SQVTM, CDR2 ANQGSEA. The DNA of the CDR3 is TGCAGCGTTGATGAGACCCAGTACTTC. This sequence encodes CSVDETQYF. The full variable domain, rest sourced from reference TRBV29-1 and TRBJ2-5, is SAVISQKPSRDICQRGTSLTIQCQVDSQVTMMFWYRQQPGQSLTLIATANQGSEATYESGFVIDKFPISRPNLTFSTLTVSNMSPEDSSIYLCSVDETQYFGPGTRLLVL.

The chain couples TRBV19 to TRBJ1-5, with 7 bases aligning to TRBD1. From germline, CDR1 is LNHDA and CDR2 SQIVND (reference sequence). The CDR3 contains 15 residues. Trimming at V came to 6 bases and at J to 4 bases, leaving 9 bases not matched to a gene. The CDR3 loop reads CASRVPGQNNQPQHF. CDR3 coding DNA: TGTGCCAGTAGGGTACCGGGACAGAATAATCAGCCCCAGCATTTT.

The J gene is TRBJ1-4, the V gene TRBV12-3 or TRBV12-4; D is ambiguous. Trimming took 8 bases from V and 3 from J, leaving 16 bases between them. The CDR3 covers 15 residues. The CDR3 here is CASSPNRPANEKLFF. DNA for the CDR3: TGTGCCAGCTCCCCAAATCGTCCAGCTAATGAAAAACTGTTTTTT.

The genes are TRBV29-1 and TRBJ2-7; a weak D match, TRBD1 (5 bases). The V gene lost 7 bases and the J gene lost 3 bases, with 10 bases spanning the gap. Germline V gives CDR1 SQVTM, CDR2 ANQGSEA. The CDR3 has 11 amino acids. The CDR3 here is CSGRDGYEQYF. DNA for the CDR3: TGCAGCGGCAGGGATGGCTACGAGCAGTACTTC.

The rearrangement uses TRBV4-1 and TRBJ1-5, with TRBD1 identical over 9 bases. CDR1 is MGHRA and CDR2 is YSYEKL in the germline V gene. With 1 base clipped from V and 6 bases from J, the junction kept 13 bases outside the gene matches. The CDR3 extends over 18 amino acids. Written as DNA, the CDR3 is TGCGCCAGCAGCCAAGTATACGCCGGGACAGGGATGGGTCAGCCCCAGCATTTT. Protein: CASSQVYAGTGMGQPQHF.